The clone carrying this TCR beta chain has more than one count but fewer than ten. Amplification of TCR beta used genomic DNA extracted from peripheral blood. This entry comes from a study of T cell repertoires in aging, cancer and after chemotherapy. Multiplex touch-down PCR with TRB-A/B primers amplified rearranged V-D-J TRB sequences. TCRdb reprocessed the multiplex PCR reads via MiXCR and lists one record per CDR3 protein. The table has around 6,400 distinct CDR3 sequences, over 20% seen once. The CDR3 covers 16 residues. V shed 6 bases, J shed 3 bases, and the junction held 8 bases outside the gene matches. Germline V gene sequence: CDR1 MNHEY, CDR2 SMNVEV (reference sequence).

This clonotype originated in a human donor with a blood cancer. The chain employs TRBV27 and TRBJ1-2; 12 nucleotides line up with TRBD1. The sample taken for sequencing was blood. The CDR3 coding sequence is TGTGCCAGCAGCACTGCCGGGACAGGGGGCTACTATGGCTACACCTTC. As protein: CASSTAGTGGYYGYTF.